The 23 T cell receptor beta chains listed next were all sequenced from one sample in a study of cytomegalovirus exposure and HLA in healthy donors. With 60 Vbeta and 13 Jbeta primers, the PCR was carried out. The assay was immunoSEQ multiplex PCR, and TCRdb's table has in-frame clones only and misses some. This sample yields over 65,000 clones, of which about 80% are seen a single time; roughly 7.2% belongs to the top ten. Sequenced material: PBMCs. The receptor source for this set is a woman in her forties in good health and CMV-seronegative.

The chain employs TRBV28 and TRBJ1-5, with D possibly TRBD1 on 6 matching bases. The CDR3 length is 17 residues. V lost 3 bases to trimming and J lost 0 bases, with 15 bases between them. The germline V gene has CDR1 MDHEN and CDR2 SYDVKM. This CDR3 reads CASSFRIRGHSNQPQHF. CDR3 DNA sequence: TGTGCCAGCAGTTTTCGAATCAGGGGCCATAGCAATCAGCCCCAGCATTTT.

This rearrangement joins TRBV7-9 to TRBJ1-3; tentative D call: TRBD1 (5 bases). CDR1 SEHNR and CDR2 FQNEAQ come from the germline V gene (reference sequence). Trimming left V 0 bases short and J 4 bases short, with 10 bases between. The CDR3 is 15 amino acids. The CDR3 DNA is TGTGCCAGCAGCTTAGCGGGGCAGAAAGGAAACACCATATATTTT. Protein: CASSLAGQKGNTIYF.

V and J are TRBV10-1 and TRBJ2-5, with D maybe TRBD1 (6 bases). Trimming cost V 0 bases and J 2 bases, with 7 bases left between them. Germline CDR1 is WNHNN and CDR2 is SYGVQD (reference sequence). The length of the CDR3 is 14 residues. The CDR3 DNA reads as TGCGCCAGCAGTGAGTCTAGGGGGCAAGAGACCCAGTACTTC. This sequence encodes CASSESRGQETQYF.

The chain couples TRBV4-1 to TRBJ1-1; D not certain. Looked up from germline, CDR1 is MGHRA and CDR2 is YSYEKL. The CDR3 covers 18 residues. V gave up 0 bases and J gave up 1 base, with 18 bases separating them. The CDR3 reads CASSQDIGRVFRNTEAFF. The CDR3 region has the DNA TGCGCCAGCAGCCAAGATATCGGGAGAGTATTTCGGAACACTGAAGCTTTCTTT.

V usage is TRBV28 and J usage is TRBJ2-1; D not certain. The germline V gene encodes CDR1 MDHEN and CDR2 SYDVKM. Deletions cut 3 bases from V and 0 bases from J, with 6 bases between. The CDR3 totals 14 residues. CDR3 sequence reads: CASSFQNSYNEQFF. The CDR3 DNA follows: TGTGCCAGCAGTTTTCAGAACTCCTACAATGAGCAGTTCTTC.

The chain joins TRBV7-2 to TRBJ1-2; TRBD1 might be the D (6 bases). Germline CDR1 is SGHTA and CDR2 is FQGNSA. V lost 0 bases and J 6 bases, leaving 11 bases between the germline ends. CDR3 length equals 14 residues. The CDR3 bases are TGTGCCAGCAGCTTAGCTCAAGACAGGCATGGCTACACCTTC. As protein: CASSLAQDRHGYTF.

The V call is TRBV9, the J call TRBJ1-1; no clear D gene. V was clipped by 0 bases and J by 5 bases, with 11 bases between them. The CDR3 runs to 14 residues. Germline assignment: CDR1 SGDLS and CDR2 YYNGEE. The CDR3 DNA follows: TGTGCCAGCAGCGTAGACTCCTTATCGACTGAAGCTTTCTTT. Translation: CASSVDSLSTEAFF.

The J gene is TRBJ1-1, the V gene TRBV5-1; D unresolved. Germline V lookup: CDR1 SGHRS, CDR2 YFSETQ. V was cut by 2 bases and J by 0 bases, with 5 bases left in between. The CDR3 contains 13 residues. CDR3 nucleotides: TGCGCCAGCAGCTTTTTCATGAACACTGAAGCTTTCTTT. Its protein is CASSFFMNTEAFF.

The chain employs TRBV2 and TRBJ2-3; perhaps TRBD2 as D (6 bases). CDR1 SNHLY and CDR2 FYNNEI come from the germline V gene. The CDR3 runs 16 residues. V was trimmed by 1 base and J by 2 bases, leaving 13 bases between them. DNA for the CDR3: TGTGCCAGCAGTGAAGGAACTAGCAGATACACAGATACGCAGTATTTT. It specifies CASSEGTSRYTDTQYF.

V and J are TRBV27 and TRBJ1-3; D is unresolved. V lost 2 bases, J lost 4 bases, and 9 bases lay in between. The CDR3 sequence is 14 residues long. Looked up from germline, CDR1 is MNHEY and CDR2 is SMNVEV (reference sequence). The CDR3 DNA reads TGTGCCAGCAGTTTAATCGGCGGAGGAAACACCATATATTTT. Translating gives CASSLIGGGNTIYF.

On this clone itself: The junction differs from germline at one of its ends, possibly a read error. This chain uses TRBV7-2 with TRBJ2-1; 9 bases match TRBD2. The CDR3 spans 16 residues. The V gene's germline CDR1 is SGHTA and CDR2 FQGNSA. The CDR3 loop reads CASSSIAGETYSEQFF. The DNA for the CDR3 is TGTGCCAGCAGCTCGATAGCGGGAGAAACCTACAGTGAGCAGTTCTTC.

V is TRBV5-1 and J is TRBJ1-6, with a possible D match to TRBD1 (6 bases). V lost 0 bases to trimming and J lost 8 bases, with 9 bases between them. The germline gives CDR1 SGHRS, CDR2 YFSETQ. The CDR3 spans 14 residues. The CDR3 protein is CASSLDYRDSPLHF. The CDR3 DNA reads TGCGCCAGCAGCTTGGATTACAGGGATTCACCCCTCCACTTT.

The chain has TRBV7-9 and TRBJ1-3, with a tentative D call TRBD1 (5 bases). The CDR3 has 16 amino acids. V lost 5 bases to trimming and J lost 1 base, with 15 bases between them. From germline, CDR1 is SEHNR and CDR2 FQNEAQ (reference sequence). The CDR3 sequence is CASSPPGSGSGNTIYF. The CDR3 nucleotides read TGTGCCAGCAGCCCCCCAGGGTCTGGATCTGGAAACACCATATATTTT.

The chain recombines TRBV29-1 with TRBJ1-1; D is uncertain. The CDR3 loop spans 12 amino acids. The V gene's germline CDR1 is SQVTM and CDR2 ANQGSEA. V lost 6 bases to trimming and J lost 5 bases, with 13 bases between them. This chain's CDR3 is CSVSHLRTEAFF. Here the CDR3 DNA reads TGCAGCGTCTCTCACCTCCGGACTGAAGCTTTCTTT.

The rearrangement joins TRBV6-6 to TRBJ2-7; tentative D call: TRBD1 (6 bases). The V gene's germline CDR1 is MNHNY and CDR2 SVGAGI (reference sequence). Deletions cut 0 bases from V and 4 bases from J, with 10 bases between. CDR3 size: 14 residues. The CDR3 spells CASSYSQGKYEQYF. The DNA for the CDR3 is TGTGCCAGCAGTTACTCACAGGGAAAGTACGAGCAGTACTTC.

This clone appeared a few times. V and J are TRBV6-4 and TRBJ1-5; D is undetermined. Germline CDR1 and CDR2: MRHNA and SNTAGT. The CDR3 covers 13 residues. Trimming stripped 5 bases from V and 6 bases from J, with 11 bases between. CDR3 in amino acids: CASSLWASQPQHF. The CDR3 DNA reads as TGTGCCAGCAGTTTATGGGCAAGTCAGCCCCAGCATTTT.

The rearrangement uses TRBV6-6 and TRBJ1-2, with TRBD1 matching 10 bases. V lost 6 bases and J lost 4; bases outside the gene matches: 5. The V gene's germline CDR1 is MNHNY and CDR2 SVGAGI (reference sequence). The CDR3 length is 14 residues. The CDR3 sequence: CASRTGTGAYGYTF. The DNA of the CDR3 is TGTGCCAGCAGGACCGGGACAGGGGCCTATGGCTACACCTTC.

The V gene is TRBV9, the J gene TRBJ2-7, with a weak D call TRBD2 (6 bases). CDR3 size: 13 residues. Germline V lookup: CDR1 SGDLS, CDR2 YYNGEE. Trimming took 3 bases from V and 2 from J, leaving 9 bases between them. The CDR3 DNA follows: TGTGCCAGCAGCGGTAGCGGACCCTACGAGCAGTACTTC. Translated, it gives CASSGSGPYEQYF. The full variable domain, rest sourced from reference TRBV9 and TRBJ2-7, is DSGVTQTPKHLITATGQRVTLRCSPRSGDLSVYWYQQSLDQGLQFLIQYYNGEERAKGNILERFSAQQFPDLHSELNLSSLELGDSALYFCASSGSGPYEQYFGPGTRLTVT.

This rearrangement joins TRBV11-2 to TRBJ2-1; TRBD2 matches 9 bases. Germline CDR1 SGHAT, CDR2 FQNNGV. This CDR3 contains 16 residues. V lost 4 bases, J lost 6 bases, and 10 bases stayed unmatched. CDR3 bases: TGTGCCAGCAGCTCCGCGGGGCGGGAGGGCCCCAATGAGCAGTTCTTC. Translated, it gives CASSSAGREGPNEQFF.

J is TRBJ2-3 and V is TRBV12-5; possibly TRBD2 for D (6 bases). The CDR3 has 16 amino acids. V lost 4 bases, J lost 2 bases, and 16 bases lay in between. Germline V gene sequence: CDR1 LGHNT, CDR2 FRNRAP. This CDR3 is CASGYRLVSNTDTQYF. CDR3 nucleotides: TGTGCTAGTGGTTACAGACTAGTTTCCAACACAGATACGCAGTATTTT.

The chain's CDR3 is CSSYRAPRSYTF. DNA for the CDR3: TGCAGCTCCTACAGGGCTCCTAGGAGCTACACCTTC. The rearrangement links TRBV29-1 to TRBJ1-2, with D perhaps TRBD1 (6 bases). The V and J ends lost 8 bases and 9 bases respectively, with 19 bases between them. Germline V CDR1 and CDR2: SQVTM, ANQGSEA. CDR3 length: 12 residues.

This sequence joins TRBV6-1 and TRBJ2-2; D is ambiguous. The V and J ends lost 3 bases and 6 bases respectively, with 5 bases between them. CDR1 is MNHNS and CDR2 is SASEGT in the germline V gene. The CDR3 has 12 amino acids. CDR3 sequence (DNA): TGTGCCAGCAGTGAGCCAGCCGGGGAGCTGTTTTTT. Protein product: CASSEPAGELFF.

CDR3 DNA sequence: TGTGCCATCAGTGACGGGGATAGCTCTGGAAACACCATATATTTT. It yields the protein CAISDGDSSGNTIYF. The chain employs TRBV10-3 and TRBJ1-3; D gene unclear. The CDR3 sequence is 15 residues long. V was trimmed by 3 bases and J by 0 bases, leaving 9 bases between them. Germline V gene sequence: CDR1 ENHRY, CDR2 SYGVKD.